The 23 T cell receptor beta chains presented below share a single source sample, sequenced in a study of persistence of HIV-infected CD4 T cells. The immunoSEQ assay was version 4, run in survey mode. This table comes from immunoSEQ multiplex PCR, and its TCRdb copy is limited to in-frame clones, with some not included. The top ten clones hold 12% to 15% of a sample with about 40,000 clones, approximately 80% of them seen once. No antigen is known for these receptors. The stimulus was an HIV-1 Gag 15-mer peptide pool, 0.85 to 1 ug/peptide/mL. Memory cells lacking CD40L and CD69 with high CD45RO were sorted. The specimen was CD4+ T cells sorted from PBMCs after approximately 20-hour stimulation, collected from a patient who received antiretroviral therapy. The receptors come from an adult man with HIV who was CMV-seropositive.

The CDR3 loop reads CASSRLRDTQYF. The CDR3 DNA follows: TGTGCCAGCAGCCGACTGAGAGATACGCAGTATTTT. The genes are TRBV7-8 and TRBJ2-3; D is undetermined. V lost 5 bases, J lost 5 bases, and 8 bases lay in between. The germline CDR1 and CDR2 sequences are SGHVS and FQNEAQ. The CDR3 totals 12 residues.

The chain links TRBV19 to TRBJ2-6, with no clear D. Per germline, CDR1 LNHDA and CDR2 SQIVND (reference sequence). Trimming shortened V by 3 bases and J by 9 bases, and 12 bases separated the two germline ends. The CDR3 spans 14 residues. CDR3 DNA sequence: TGTGCCAGTAGTATTTTCAGACTTGACAACGTCCTGACTTTC. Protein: CASSIFRLDNVLTF.

The CDR3 spells CASSMVRGGEDYGYTF. For the CDR3, the DNA is TGTGCCAGCAGCATGGTACGAGGGGGCGAGGACTATGGCTACACCTTC. This chain links TRBV5-6 with TRBJ1-2, with 7 positions matching TRBD1. This CDR3 has 16 residues. CDR1 and CDR2 (germline): SGHDT, YYEEEE. With 4 bases clipped from V and 3 bases from J, the junction kept 12 bases outside the gene matches.

This CDR3 reads CAHAKGGLHTGELFF. CDR3 bases: TGTGCCCACGCTAAGGGGGGGCTTCACACCGGGGAGCTGTTTTTT. The chain carries TRBV2 and TRBJ2-2; D is perhaps TRBD2 (7 bases). V lost 11 bases, J lost 3 bases, and 19 bases lay in between. This CDR3 is 15 amino acids long. Germline V gene sequence: CDR1 SNHLY, CDR2 FYNNEI.

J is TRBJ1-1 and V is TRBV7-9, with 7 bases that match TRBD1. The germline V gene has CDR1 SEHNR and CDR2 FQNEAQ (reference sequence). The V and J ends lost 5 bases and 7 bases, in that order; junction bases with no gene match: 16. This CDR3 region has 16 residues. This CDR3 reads CASSPGTAKAGGEAFF. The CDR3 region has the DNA TGTGCCAGCAGCCCAGGGACAGCAAAGGCAGGGGGTGAAGCTTTCTTT.

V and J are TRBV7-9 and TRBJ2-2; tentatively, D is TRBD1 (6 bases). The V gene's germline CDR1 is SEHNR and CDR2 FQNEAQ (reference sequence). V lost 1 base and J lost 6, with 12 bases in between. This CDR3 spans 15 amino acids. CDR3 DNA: TGTGCCAGCAGCTTAGTGGCAGGGGCTGCCGGGGAGCTGTTTTTT. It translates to CASSLVAGAAGELFF.

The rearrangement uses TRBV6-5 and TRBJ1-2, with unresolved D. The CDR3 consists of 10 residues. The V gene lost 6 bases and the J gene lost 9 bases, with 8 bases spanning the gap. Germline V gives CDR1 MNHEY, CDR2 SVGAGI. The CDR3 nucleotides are TGTGCCAGCAGGCTAGTGAGCTACACCTTC. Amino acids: CASRLVSYTF.

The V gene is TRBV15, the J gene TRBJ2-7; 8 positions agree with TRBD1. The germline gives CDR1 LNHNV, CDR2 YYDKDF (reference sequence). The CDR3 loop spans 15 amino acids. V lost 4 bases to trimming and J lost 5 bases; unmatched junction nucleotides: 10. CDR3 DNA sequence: TGTGCCACCAGCACTCCGGGCCAGGGGGCCCACGAGCAGTACTTC. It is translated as CATSTPGQGAHEQYF.

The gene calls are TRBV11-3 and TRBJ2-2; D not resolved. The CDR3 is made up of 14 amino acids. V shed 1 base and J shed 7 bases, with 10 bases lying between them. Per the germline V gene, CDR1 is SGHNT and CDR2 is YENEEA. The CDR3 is CASSLGNSDGELFF. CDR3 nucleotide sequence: TGTGCCAGCAGCTTAGGGAATTCGGACGGGGAGCTGTTTTTT.

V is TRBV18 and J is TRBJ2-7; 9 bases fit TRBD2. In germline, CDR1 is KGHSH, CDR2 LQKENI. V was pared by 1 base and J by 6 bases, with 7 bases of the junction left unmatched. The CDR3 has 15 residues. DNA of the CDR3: TGTGCCAGCTCACCACATGCGGGAGGGCGTTTCGAGCAGTACTTC. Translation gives CASSPHAGGRFEQYF.

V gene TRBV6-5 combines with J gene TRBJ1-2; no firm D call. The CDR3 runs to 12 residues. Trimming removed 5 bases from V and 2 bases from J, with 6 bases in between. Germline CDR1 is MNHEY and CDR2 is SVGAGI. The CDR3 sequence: CASSTQNYGYTF. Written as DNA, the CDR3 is TGTGCCAGCAGTACTCAGAACTATGGCTACACCTTC.

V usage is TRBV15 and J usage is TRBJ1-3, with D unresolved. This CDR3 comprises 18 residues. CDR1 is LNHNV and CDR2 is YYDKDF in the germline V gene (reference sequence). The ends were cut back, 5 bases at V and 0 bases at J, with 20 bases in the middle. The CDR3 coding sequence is TGTGCCACCAGCCGAACTCAGGACGGGGAAGGCTCTGGAAACACCATATATTTT. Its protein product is CATSRTQDGEGSGNTIYF.

CDR3 sequence reads: CASSIVRGQGNQPQHF. In DNA form, the CDR3 reads TGTGCCAGTAGTATCGTTAGGGGGCAGGGCAATCAGCCCCAGCATTTT. The chain couples TRBV19 to TRBJ1-5, with TRBD1 matching 7 bases. The CDR3 runs to 16 residues. Germline CDR1 is LNHDA and CDR2 is SQIVND (reference sequence). V lost 3 bases to trimming and J lost 2 bases; unmatched junction nucleotides: 7.

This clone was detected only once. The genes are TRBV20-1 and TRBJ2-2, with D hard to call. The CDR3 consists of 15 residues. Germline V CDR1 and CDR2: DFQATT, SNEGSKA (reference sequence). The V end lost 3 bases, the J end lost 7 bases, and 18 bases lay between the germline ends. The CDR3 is CSASGPSLGYGELFF. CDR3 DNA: TGCAGTGCTAGTGGCCCCAGCCTCGGGTACGGGGAGCTGTTTTTT.

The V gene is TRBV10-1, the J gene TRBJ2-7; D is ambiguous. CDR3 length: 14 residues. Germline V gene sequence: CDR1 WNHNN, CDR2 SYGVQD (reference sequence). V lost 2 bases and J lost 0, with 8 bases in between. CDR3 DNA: TGCGCCAGCAGTGAGGACTGGAGCTCCTACGAGCAGTACTTC. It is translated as CASSEDWSSYEQYF.

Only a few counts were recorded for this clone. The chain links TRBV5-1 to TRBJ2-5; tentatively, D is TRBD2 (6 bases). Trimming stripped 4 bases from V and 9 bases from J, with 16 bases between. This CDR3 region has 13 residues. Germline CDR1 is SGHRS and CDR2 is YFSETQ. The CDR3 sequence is CASSLRPGEAQYF. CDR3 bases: TGCGCCAGCAGCCTGCGGCCGGGGGAGGCCCAGTACTTC.

The CDR3, as DNA: TGTGCCTGGAGTGTATTGATGACAGGGAGAGAGACCCAGTACTTC. As protein: CAWSVLMTGRETQYF. V gene TRBV30 combines with J gene TRBJ2-5, with 7 positions matching TRBD1. Trimming took 0 bases from V and 4 from J; bases not matched to a gene: 8. This CDR3 region has 15 residues. Per germline, CDR1 GTSNPN and CDR2 SVGIG (reference sequence). The full variable domain, in which reference TRBV30 and TRBJ2-5 provide the parts outside the CDR3, is SQTIHQWPATLVQPVGSPLSLECTVEGTSNPNLYWYRQAAGRGLQLLFYSVGIGQISSEVPQNLSASRPQDRQFILSSKKLLLSDSGFYLCAWSVLMTGRETQYFGPGTRLLVL.

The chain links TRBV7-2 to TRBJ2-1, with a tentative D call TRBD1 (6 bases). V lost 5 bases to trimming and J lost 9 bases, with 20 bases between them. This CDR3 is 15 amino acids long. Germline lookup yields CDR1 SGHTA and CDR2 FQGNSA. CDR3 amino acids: CASSIQGKGLIEQFF. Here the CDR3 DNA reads TGTGCCAGCAGCATACAGGGTAAGGGATTAATTGAGCAGTTCTTC.

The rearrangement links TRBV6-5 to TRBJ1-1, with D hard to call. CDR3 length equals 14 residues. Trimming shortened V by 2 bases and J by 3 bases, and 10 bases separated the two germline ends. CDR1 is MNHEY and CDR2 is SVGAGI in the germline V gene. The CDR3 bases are TGTGCCAGCAGTTACGCAGCGCGGTACACTGAAGCTTTCTTT. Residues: CASSYAARYTEAFF.

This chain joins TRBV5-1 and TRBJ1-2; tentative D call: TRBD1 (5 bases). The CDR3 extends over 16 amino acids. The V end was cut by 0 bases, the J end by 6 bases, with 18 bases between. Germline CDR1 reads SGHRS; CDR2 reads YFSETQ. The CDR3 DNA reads TGCGCCAGCAGCTTGGTATGGGGGTTGGAAGAGGATGGCTACACCTTC. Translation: CASSLVWGLEEDGYTF.

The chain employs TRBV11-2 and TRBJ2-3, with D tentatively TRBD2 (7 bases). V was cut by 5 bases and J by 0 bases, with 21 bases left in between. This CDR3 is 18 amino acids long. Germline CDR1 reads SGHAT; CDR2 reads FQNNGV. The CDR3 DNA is TGTGCCAGCAGCCAACGGGGAGGGGGATGGGTAAGCACAGATACGCAGTATTTT. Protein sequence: CASSQRGGGWVSTDTQYF.

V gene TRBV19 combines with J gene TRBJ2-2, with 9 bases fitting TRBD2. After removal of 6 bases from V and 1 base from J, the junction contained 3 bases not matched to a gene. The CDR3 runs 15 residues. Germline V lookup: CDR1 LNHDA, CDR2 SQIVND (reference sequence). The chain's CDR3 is CASRRSGGNTGELFF. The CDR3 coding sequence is TGTGCCAGTAGACGTAGCGGGGGGAACACCGGGGAGCTGTTTTTT. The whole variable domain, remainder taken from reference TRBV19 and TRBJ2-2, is DGGITQSPKYLFRKEGQNVTLSCEQNLNHDAMYWYRQDPGQGLRLIYYSQIVNDFQKGDIAEGYSVSREKKESFPLTVTSAQKNPTAFYLCASRRSGGNTGELFFGEGSRLTVL.

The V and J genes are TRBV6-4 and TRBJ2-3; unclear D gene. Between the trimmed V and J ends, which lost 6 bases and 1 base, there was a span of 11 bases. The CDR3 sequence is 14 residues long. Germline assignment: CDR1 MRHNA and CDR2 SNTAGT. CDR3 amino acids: CASSLWGGTDTQYF. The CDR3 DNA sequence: TGTGCCAGCAGCCTTTGGGGTGGCACAGATACGCAGTATTTT.